Listed below are T cell receptor beta chains from one sample, sequenced in a study of technical replicates of blood from a few donors. TCRdb keeps only in-frame clones here, not all; method: immunoSEQ multiplex PCR. The table records 75,000 to 95,000 clones, about nine tenths of them present only once. The sequencing input was T cells isolated from PBMCs. The receptors shown here come from a human donor in good health. Each CDR3 is given without its conserved first and last residue. For some rows the clone size is stated as once, few or many, or as a class when expanded; others skip it.

v_gene	j_gene	abundance	CDR3aa
TRBV2	TRBJ2-6	.	ASRYLNRGPSSGANVLT
TRBV29-1	TRBJ2-2	.	SYRRSANTGELF
TRBV2	TRBJ2-4	.	ASKAPGTTKNIQY
TRBV5-1	TRBJ2-3	.	ASSLDTGQAYDTQY
TRBV28	TRBJ2-7	.	ASSPWTSSYEQY
TRBV6-1	TRBJ2-7	.	ASRGRHDYPYEQY
TRBV28	TRBJ2-7	.	ASNNLGTGTYEQY
TRBV2	TRBJ2-3	.	ASSDGLEVDTQY
TRBV5-1	TRBJ1-3	.	ASSLEGTRNTIY
TRBV27	TRBJ2-1	.	ASSQGLSSYNEQF
TRBV5-1	TRBJ1-2	.	ASSFGQGASGYT
TRBV6-4	TRBJ2-2	.	ASSLGQGVGNTGELF
TRBV2	TRBJ2-7	.	ASQTPLAGEISYEQY
TRBV14	TRBJ2-7	.	ASSQDRTSGRAKSYEQY
TRBV6-6	TRBJ1-5	once	ASSYGQGSQPQH
TRBV4-1	TRBJ2-2	.	ASSHGDTSGRNTGELF
TRBV28	TRBJ2-7	once	ASSLLGIPLREQY
TRBV4-1	TRBJ1-1	.	ASSQGSVQAF
TRBV6-1	TRBJ1-4	.	ASSGRQGAEKLF
TRBV30	TRBJ2-4	once	AWTQGMSKNIQY
TRBV6-5	TRBJ2-1	.	ASRLRGLVGNEQF
TRBV6-6	TRBJ2-3	.	ASSYEGQTGDTQY
TRBV19	TRBJ2-7	once	ASSTLGQGDEQY
TRBV20-1	TRBJ1-1	.	SARVALEAF
TRBV7-9	TRBJ1-4	.	ASSGRDRLDEKLF
TRBV11-2	TRBJ2-5	.	ASSFRDRGAETQY
TRBV4-1	TRBJ2-4	.	ASSPSSWDRGNIQY
TRBV6-6	TRBJ1-5	once	ASTLRWESSNQPQH
TRBV30	TRBJ2-3	.	AWSPGSTDTQY
TRBV19	TRBJ2-7	.	ASSITPGVPGYEQY
TRBV5-4	TRBJ2-7	.	ASSFLAGYEQY
TRBV9	TRBJ2-2	.	ASSVAGGLEGTGELF
TRBV19	TRBJ2-1	.	ASSPTLYNEQF
TRBV28	TRBJ1-4	.	ASSFVQGFFGTNEKLF
TRBV30	TRBJ1-1	.	AWSRSAGQGRTEAF
TRBV6-5	TRBJ1-2	.	ASRFTGTGDGYT
TRBV2	TRBJ1-3	.	ASRATVSGNTIY
TRBV28	TRBJ2-5	.	ASSLARQGASQETQY
TRBV10-3	TRBJ1-2	.	AISEEANYGYT
TRBV11-2	TRBJ2-1	.	ASSLEEGPLYNEQF
TRBV27	TRBJ2-7	.	ASSLRGTDSYEQY
TRBV27	TRBJ2-1	.	ASRLSSGSSYNEQF
TRBV5-5	TRBJ2-7	once	ASSIHFPGLAYEQY
TRBV30	TRBJ2-3	.	AWSGPGDTQY
TRBV4-1	TRBJ2-7	.	ASSHGTGVNEQY
TRBV28	TRBJ2-3	.	ASTLGGTQY
TRBV27	TRBJ1-3	once	ASSPRGGASSGNTIY
TRBV6-5	TRBJ2-5	once	ASASGGGWEQY
TRBV5-4	TRBJ1-4	.	ASTQGQHNEKLF
TRBV7-9	TRBJ2-7	.	ASLGVQGILPYEQY
TRBV11-2	TRBJ1-2	.	ASSLVTGRDYGYT
TRBV19	TRBJ2-3	.	ASSIFRDRGYTDTQY
TRBV5-1	TRBJ2-2	.	ASSPLTSHNTGELF
TRBV10-3	TRBJ2-2	.	AIYRGTGSNTGELF
TRBV5-1	TRBJ2-6	.	ASSFISGISTLGANVLT